The present TCR beta chain was sequenced within a study of T cell changes during pregnancy in multiple sclerosis. This table comes from immunoSEQ multiplex PCR, and its TCRdb copy is limited to in-frame clones, with some not included. The data hold about 44,000 clones, with about 96% observed a single time. The germline CDR1 and CDR2 sequences are SGHTA and FQGTGA. V lost 1 base, J lost 0 bases, and 15 bases lay in between. The CDR3 has 17 amino acids. The sequence was obtained from a female donor with multiple sclerosis, enrolled in a pregnancy study. The V and J genes are TRBV7-3 and TRBJ1-1; D uncertain. The input for sequencing was peripheral blood, taken in the second trimester of pregnancy. The CDR3, as DNA: TGTGCCAGCAGCTTAAACCCTCCGGGGAGTTTGAACACTGAAGCTTTCTTT. It translates to CASSLNPPGSLNTEAFF.